Described below is a single TCR beta chain sequence and its context. This sample is drawn from a study of blood T cell repertoires in COVID-19. At the level of the study: Recovered status applied to Cohort 3 donors who had two consecutive negative PCRs. It also applied to those with clearance or with symptom resolution. From T cells, B-cell-depleted T cells, or PBMCs came the material, which was cDNA or gDNA.

The V segment lost 4 bases and the J segment 8 bases; nucleotides outside the gene matches: 6. Germline CDR1 reads LGHNA; CDR2 reads YNFKEQ. CDR3 length: 14 residues. TCRdb keeps only in-frame clones here, not all; method: immunoSEQ multiplex PCR. Of about 170,000 clones listed, around 80% are singletons. This receptor was obtained from a woman in her 70s in a cohort exposed to, infected with or recovered from COVID-19 (not recorded which). The specimen sequenced was PBMCs or T cells enriched from blood (not recorded which). V usage is TRBV4-2 and J usage is TRBJ2-1; 9 bases fit TRBD2. The CDR3, as DNA: TGTGCCAGCAGCCGGGCGGGAGGGCCCCATGAGCAGTTCTTC. Translated: CASSRAGGPHEQFF.